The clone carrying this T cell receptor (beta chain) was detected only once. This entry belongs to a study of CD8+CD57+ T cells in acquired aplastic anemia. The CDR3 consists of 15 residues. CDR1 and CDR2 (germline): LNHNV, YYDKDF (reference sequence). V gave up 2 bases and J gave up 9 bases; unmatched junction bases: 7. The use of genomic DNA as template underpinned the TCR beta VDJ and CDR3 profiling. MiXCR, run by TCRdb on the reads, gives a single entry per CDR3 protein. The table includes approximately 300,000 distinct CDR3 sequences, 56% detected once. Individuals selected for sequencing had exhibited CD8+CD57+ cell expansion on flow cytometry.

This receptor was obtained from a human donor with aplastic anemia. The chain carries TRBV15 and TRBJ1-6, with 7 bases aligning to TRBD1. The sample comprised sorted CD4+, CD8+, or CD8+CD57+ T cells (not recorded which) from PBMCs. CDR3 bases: TGTGCCACCAGCAGATCGACAGGGTATGGTTCACCCCTCCACTTT. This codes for CATSRSTGYGSPLHF.